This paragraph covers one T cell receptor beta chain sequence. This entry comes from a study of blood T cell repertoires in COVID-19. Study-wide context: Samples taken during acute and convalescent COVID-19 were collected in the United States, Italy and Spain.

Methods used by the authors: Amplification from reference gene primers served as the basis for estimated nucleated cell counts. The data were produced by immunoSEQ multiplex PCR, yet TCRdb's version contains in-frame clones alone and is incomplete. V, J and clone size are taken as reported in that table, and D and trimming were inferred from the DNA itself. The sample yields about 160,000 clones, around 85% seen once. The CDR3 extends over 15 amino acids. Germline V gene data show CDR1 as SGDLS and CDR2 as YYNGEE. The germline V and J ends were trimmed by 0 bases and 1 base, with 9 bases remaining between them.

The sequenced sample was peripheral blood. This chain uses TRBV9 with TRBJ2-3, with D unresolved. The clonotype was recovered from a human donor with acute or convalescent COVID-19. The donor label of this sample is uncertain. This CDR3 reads CASSVGNSRTDTQYF. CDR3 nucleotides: TGTGCCAGCAGCGTAGGGAACAGCCGCACAGATACGCAGTATTTT.